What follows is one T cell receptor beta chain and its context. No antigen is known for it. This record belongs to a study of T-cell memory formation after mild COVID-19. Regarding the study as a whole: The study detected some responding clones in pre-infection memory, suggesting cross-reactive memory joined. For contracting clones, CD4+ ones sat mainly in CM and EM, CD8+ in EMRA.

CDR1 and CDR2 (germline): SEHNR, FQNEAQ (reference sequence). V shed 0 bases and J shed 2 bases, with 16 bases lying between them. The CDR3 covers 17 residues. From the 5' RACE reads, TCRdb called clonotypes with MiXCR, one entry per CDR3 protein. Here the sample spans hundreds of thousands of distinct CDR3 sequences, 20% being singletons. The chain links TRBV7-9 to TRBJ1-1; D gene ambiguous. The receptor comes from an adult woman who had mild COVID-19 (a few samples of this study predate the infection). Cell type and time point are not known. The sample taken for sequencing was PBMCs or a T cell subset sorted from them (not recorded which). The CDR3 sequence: CASSLAMAAILNTEAFF. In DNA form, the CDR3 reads TGTGCCAGCAGCTTAGCAATGGCAGCGATCCTAAACACTGAAGCTTTCTTT.